This passage covers 7 T cell receptor beta chains from one sample sequenced in a study of CD8 T cells in ankylosing spondylitis. Whole-study findings and limits: The study identified a TCR beta motif of fewer than 10 highly homologous variants that appeared characteristic of ankylosing spondylitis blood.

A single record per CDR3 protein comes from TCRdb applying MiXCR to the 5' RACE reads. The data contain 470,000 or so distinct CDR3 sequences, 25% to 30% of them singletons. Antigen specificity for these receptors is unknown. Sequencing input: blood, either unsorted or a sorted T cell fraction (not recorded which). The source is a male donor with ankylosing spondylitis.

The chain combines TRBV15 with TRBJ2-4, with a weak D call TRBD1 (7 bases). The germline V gene encodes CDR1 LNHNV and CDR2 YYDKDF (reference sequence). Trimming removed 1 base at V and 7 bases at J, with 14 bases between. This CDR3 is 15 amino acids long. This chain's CDR3 is CATSRAWDSGNIQYF. Written as DNA, the CDR3 is TGTGCCACCAGCAGAGCATGGGACAGCGGGAACATTCAGTACTTC.

V is TRBV11-1 and J is TRBJ2-1; perhaps TRBD2 as D (6 bases). Trimming removed 5 bases at V and 8 bases at J, with 22 bases between. The CDR3 contains 16 residues. Germline assignment: CDR1 SGHAT and CDR2 FQDESV (reference sequence). CDR3: CASSPRSAGWAHEQFF. The CDR3 bases are TGTGCCAGCAGCCCCAGATCGGCGGGATGGGCCCATGAGCAGTTCTTC.

Ten or more counts support this clonotype. The V gene is TRBV12-3 or TRBV12-4, the J gene TRBJ2-3; maybe TRBD1 (5 bases). The V gene lost 5 bases and the J gene lost 2 bases, with 11 bases spanning the gap. This CDR3 has 14 residues. The CDR3 bases are TGTGCCAGCAGTGGTTGGACACACACAGATACGCAGTATTTT. This codes for CASSGWTHTDTQYF.

Only a few counts were recorded for this clonotype. The rearrangement joins TRBV12-3 or TRBV12-4 to TRBJ2-2, with 8 bases aligning to TRBD1. After removal of 5 bases from V and 5 bases from J, the junction contained 7 bases not matched to a gene. The CDR3 is made up of 15 amino acids. Here the CDR3 reads CASSPRRQGTGELFF. The DNA for the CDR3 is TGTGCCAGCAGTCCCCGCCGACAGGGGACCGGGGAGCTGTTTTTT.

This clonotype has more than one count but fewer than ten. This chain joins TRBV25-1 and TRBJ2-1; 8 bases map to TRBD1. This CDR3 contains 15 residues. Trimming removed 3 bases from V and 5 bases from J; junction bases left unmatched: 6. CDR1 and CDR2 from the germline V gene are MGHDK and SYGVNS. The CDR3 sequence: CASSDPRTGNNEQFF. The CDR3 DNA reads as TGTGCCAGCAGTGATCCCCGGACAGGGAACAATGAGCAGTTCTTC.

The chain recombines TRBV7-2 with TRBJ2-7, with D perhaps matching TRBD1 (5 bases). The CDR3 length is 14 residues. Per the germline V gene, CDR1 is SGHTA and CDR2 is FQGNSA. V lost 4 bases to trimming and J lost 0 bases, with 10 bases between them. The CDR3 coding sequence is TGTGCCAGCAGCTCGGACAAATTCTCCTACGAGCAGTACTTC. Translation gives CASSSDKFSYEQYF.

This clonotype was counted many times. V is TRBV12-3 or TRBV12-4 and J is TRBJ1-1; a weak D match, TRBD1 (6 bases). There are 14 residues in the CDR3. Trimming pared 3 bases from V and 1 base from J, leaving 9 bases between. For the CDR3, the DNA is TGTGCCAGCAGTTTTCAGGGGCCGAACACTGAAGCTTTCTTT. Translation: CASSFQGPNTEAFF.